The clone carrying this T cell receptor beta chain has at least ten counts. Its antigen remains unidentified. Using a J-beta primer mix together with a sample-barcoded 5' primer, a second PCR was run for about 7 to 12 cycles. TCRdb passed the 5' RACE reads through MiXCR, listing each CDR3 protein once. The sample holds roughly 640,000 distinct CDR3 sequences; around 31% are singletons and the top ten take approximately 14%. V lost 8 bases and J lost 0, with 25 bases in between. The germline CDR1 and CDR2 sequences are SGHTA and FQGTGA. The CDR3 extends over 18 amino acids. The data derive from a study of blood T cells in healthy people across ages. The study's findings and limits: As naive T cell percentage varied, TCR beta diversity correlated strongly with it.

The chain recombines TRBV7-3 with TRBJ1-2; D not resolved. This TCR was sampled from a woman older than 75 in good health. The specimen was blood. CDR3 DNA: TGTGCCAGCCCGTATGGCGGGGTCGGCTCCTTATCTAACTATGGCTACACCTTC. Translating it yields CASPYGGVGSLSNYGYTF.